This T cell receptor beta chain is from a study of T cells in Graves' hyperthyroidism and ophthalmopathy. From RNA transcripts, TCR beta CDR3 regions were amplified. Using the HTBI primer set, a first-round RT-PCR was run on the TCR CDR3. From the multiplex PCR reads, TCRdb called clonotypes with MiXCR, one entry per CDR3 protein. The sample lists approximately 740,000 distinct CDR3 sequences; 13% to 15% were seen once. This clonotype has a count of ten or more. CDR1 is PRHDT, CDR2 FYEKMQ, per germline (reference sequence). The J segment lost 3 bases and the V segment lost 8 bases, leaving 15 bases of the junction unmatched. This CDR3 contains 17 residues.

The chain joins TRBV13 to TRBJ2-7, with 11 nucleotides matching TRBD1. The material sequenced was blood. This clonotype was sampled from a woman between 18 and 29 years old with Graves' hyperthyroidism. The CDR3 DNA reads TGTGCCAGCGGGTCGGACAGGGGGCGCGCCCTAGGCTACGAGCAGTACTTC. This translates into CASGSDRGRALGYEQYF.